The TCR beta chain described here comes from a study of CD8+ T cells in alopecia areata. The overall study: Those patients who were treated received oral tofacitinib, which was given at 5 to 10 mg twice daily for moderate-to-severe alopecia areata. Patients in the study were on tofacitinib for 6 to 18 months, then off it for 6 months. Overall study findings and caveats: Alphabeta T cells residing in normal skin are also sequenced in scalp samples.

Reverse transcribed after extraction, RNA yielded cDNA as the sequencing template. Sequencing used immunoSEQ multiplex PCR; TCRdb keeps in-frame clones, though not all of them. The sample consists of approximately 220,000 clones, 35% to 40% of them appearing once. As to this clone: Antigen unknown.

Treatment of the sample: oral pan-JAK inhibitor, 5-10 mg twice daily. Collected material from alopecia areata patients comprised lesional scalp punch biopsies and peripheral blood. Trimming shortened V by 6 bases and J by 4 bases, and 18 bases separated the two germline ends. The CDR3 runs to 15 residues. CDR1 and CDR2 (germline): SGHRS, YFSETQ. The receptor's source is a human donor with alopecia areata. The J gene is TRBJ2-3, the V gene TRBV5-1; TRBD2 might be the D (6 bases). This specimen consisted of CD4+ T cells sorted from blood, obtained at roughly week 30, from a patient treated with tofacitinib. The CDR3 reads CASTMEGGAPDTQYF. For the CDR3, the DNA is TGCGCCAGCACCATGGAGGGCGGGGCTCCAGATACGCAGTATTTT.